These 25 T cell receptor beta chains were sequenced from one sample in a study of T cells in Graves' hyperthyroidism and ophthalmopathy. Researchers took RNA transcripts and amplified the TCR beta CDR3 regions from them. TCR CDR3 underwent first-round RT-PCR with the HTBI primer set. TCRdb re-called the multiplex PCR reads through MiXCR, storing one row per CDR3 protein. The table includes 750,000 to 900,000 distinct CDR3 sequences, about 38% detected once. The sequenced material came from blood. The receptors shown here come from a man younger than 30 with Graves' hyperthyroidism.

V is TRBV2 and J is TRBJ2-7; 8 bases map to TRBD1. The CDR3 consists of 17 residues. CDR1 SNHLY and CDR2 FYNNEI come from the germline V gene. The J segment lost 0 bases and the V segment lost 7 bases, leaving 14 bases of the junction unmatched. The CDR3 reads CASNRPTQGQDSYEQYF. The CDR3 bases are TGTGCCAGCAATCGCCCCACTCAGGGACAGGACTCCTACGAGCAGTACTTC.

Ten or more counts support this clonotype. This chain links TRBV2 with TRBJ1-5, with 8 bases identical to TRBD1. The CDR3 length is 15 residues. In germline, CDR1 is SNHLY, CDR2 FYNNEI. V shed 6 bases and J 0 bases; nucleotides not matched to a gene: 4. Here the CDR3 reads CASRFDRGSNQPQHF. In nucleotides, the CDR3 is TGTGCCAGCAGATTCGACAGGGGTAGCAATCAGCCCCAGCATTTT. Together with reference TRBV2 and TRBJ1-5, the CDR3 gives the full variable domain: EPEVTQTPSHQVTQMGQEVILRCVPISNHLYFYWYRQILGQKVEFLVSFYNNEISEKSEIFDDQFSVERPDGSNFTLKIRSTKLEDSAMYFCASRFDRGSNQPQHFGDGTRLSIL.

This clonotype appeared many times. The chain has TRBV20-1 and TRBJ1-6; possibly TRBD1 for D (5 bases). Germline V lookup: CDR1 DFQATT, CDR2 SNEGSKA (reference sequence). The CDR3 runs to 13 residues. The V gene lost 5 bases and the J gene lost 6 bases, with 11 bases spanning the gap. The CDR3 sequence is CSARTNFNSPLHF. DNA for the CDR3: TGCAGTGCTCGGACAAACTTTAATTCACCCCTCCACTTT.

The V gene is TRBV7-2, the J gene TRBJ2-7; 7 bases align to TRBD2. With 4 bases clipped from V and 6 bases from J, the junction kept 12 bases outside the gene matches. CDR3 length: 15 amino acids. CDR1 SGHTA and CDR2 FQGNSA come from the germline V gene. For the CDR3, the DNA is TGTGCCAGCAGCTCAGTCGCGGGAGTGATAAGCGAGCAGTACTTC. It specifies CASSSVAGVISEQYF.

This clonotype was picked up a small number of times. The chain employs TRBV5-5 and TRBJ2-2; 11 nucleotides line up with TRBD1. The V gene's germline CDR1 is SGHKS and CDR2 YYEKEE (reference sequence). Unmatched junction bases numbered 3, after V lost 4 bases and J lost 4 bases. This CDR3 has 15 residues. The CDR3 nucleotides are TGTGCCAGCAGCCGGACAGGGGGCATCACCGGGGAGCTGTTTTTT. This codes for CASSRTGGITGELFF.

There are many counts of this clonotype. The chain recombines TRBV6-4 with TRBJ2-2; no reliable D call. Germline CDR1 MRHNA, CDR2 SNTAGT. CDR3 length: 13 residues. V dropped 0 bases and J dropped 3 bases, with 2 bases sitting between them. CDR3: CASSDSDTGELFF. The CDR3 coding sequence is TGTGCCAGCAGTGACTCCGACACCGGGGAGCTGTTTTTT.

The chain employs TRBV12-3 or TRBV12-4 and TRBJ1-2, with 7 bases identical to TRBD1. This CDR3 is built from 15 residues. J lost 2 bases, V lost 5 bases, and 8 bases had no gene match. This chain's CDR3 is CASSIDRVSNYGYTF. As DNA, the CDR3 is TGTGCCAGCAGTATCGACAGGGTGTCGAACTATGGCTACACCTTC.

On this clonotype itself: This may arise from a read error, as a much more abundant clone is one base away. The chain uses TRBV29-1 and TRBJ1-2, with a possible D match to TRBD1 (5 bases). CDR1 is SQVTM, CDR2 ANQGSEA, per germline. This CDR3 has 13 amino acids. CDR3 in DNA: TGCAGCATTGAAACGTCAGGGAGTGGTGGCTACACCTTC. It codes for CSIETSGSGGYTF.

This clonotype was detected only a few times. The chain has TRBV2 and TRBJ2-2, with D possibly matching TRBD2 (6 bases). The ends were cut back, 3 bases at V and 2 bases at J, with 10 bases in the middle. This CDR3 has 15 amino acids. Germline loops: CDR1 SNHLY, CDR2 FYNNEI. CDR3: CASSELAKNTGELFF. The CDR3 nucleotides read TGTGCCAGCAGTGAGCTAGCGAAAAACACCGGGGAGCTGTTTTTT.

CDR3 sequence reads: CASSPQDREDAFF. CDR3 DNA sequence: TGTGCCAGCAGCCCCCAGGATAGGGAGGATGCTTTCTTT. The chain is built from TRBV7-9 and TRBJ1-1; the D is unclear. Germline V gene sequence: CDR1 SEHNR, CDR2 FQNEAQ (reference sequence). The CDR3 covers 13 residues. Trimming stripped 5 bases from V and 11 bases from J, with 18 bases between.

This clonotype has a handful of counts. V is TRBV7-9 and J is TRBJ2-7; D gene ambiguous. Trimming cost V 5 bases and J 2 bases, with 22 bases left between them. Germline V gives CDR1 SEHNR, CDR2 FQNEAQ (reference sequence). CDR3 length: 17 amino acids. CDR3 bases: TGTGCCAGCAGCCCTGGCGTGCGGCGAAATTGGACCTACGAGCAGTACTTC. Protein product: CASSPGVRRNWTYEQYF.

The V and J genes are TRBV6-1 and TRBJ2-7, with D tentatively TRBD1 (6 bases). Germline values: CDR1 MNHNS, CDR2 SASEGT. The CDR3 extends over 14 amino acids. Trimming pared 5 bases from V and 2 bases from J, leaving 13 bases between. The CDR3 DNA reads TGTGCCAGCAGTCGGCTGGACAGTGCCTACGAGCAGTACTTC. It yields the protein CASSRLDSAYEQYF.

The V and J genes are TRBV29-1 and TRBJ1-1, with a tentative D call TRBD1 (5 bases). CDR3 length: 12 amino acids. Germline CDR1 is SQVTM and CDR2 is ANQGSEA. V was clipped by 7 bases and J by 4 bases, with 13 bases between them. The CDR3 bases are TGCAGCGAAGTGGGACTAGGCACTGAAGCTTTCTTT. Translation gives CSEVGLGTEAFF.

The gene calls are TRBV6-5 and TRBJ1-1; D is undetermined. The length of the CDR3 is 13 residues. With 8 bases removed from V and 4 bases from J, the gap between germline ends came to 14 bases. The germline CDR1 and CDR2 sequences are MNHEY and SVGAGI. The DNA for the CDR3 is TGTGCCAGCTTAAAGGGCCTAGGCACTGAAGCTTTCTTT. Its translation is CASLKGLGTEAFF.

Comment on this clonotype: One junction end disagrees with the germline gene, perhaps due to a read error. The CDR3 sequence: CATSRDRKGGTEAF. The CDR3 DNA sequence: TGTGCCACCAGCAGAGATAGAAAGGGGGGCACTGAAGCTTTC. V usage is TRBV15 and J usage is TRBJ2-6; D may match TRBD1 or TRBD2 (6 bases each). This CDR3 has 14 amino acids. Per the germline V gene, CDR1 is LNHNV and CDR2 is YYDKDF (reference sequence).

Notes on this clonotype: Its ends do not fully match the called genes, so a read error is possible. The rearrangement uses TRBV20-1 and TRBJ2-6; TRBD2 agrees at 14 bases. Germline V gene sequence: CDR1 DFQATT, CDR2 SNEGSKA (reference sequence). This CDR3 region has 18 residues. CDR3 region: CSAVHRLAGGSGVNVLTF. The CDR3 nucleotides read TGCAGTGCTGTACACCGACTAGCGGGAGGGTCTGGGGTCAACGTCCTGACTTTC.

This clonotype occurred many times. The rearrangement joins TRBV9 to TRBJ1-6; no clear D. V was pared by 0 bases and J by 9 bases, with 13 bases between. Per germline, CDR1 SGDLS and CDR2 YYNGEE. The CDR3 sequence is 15 residues long. CDR3 residues: CASSVASPDPSPLHF. DNA of the CDR3: TGTGCCAGCAGCGTAGCTAGCCCAGACCCTTCACCCCTCCACTTT.

This clonotype has just a few counts. This chain uses TRBV7-2 with TRBJ2-7; 9 nucleotides match TRBD1. Germline V lookup: CDR1 SGHTA, CDR2 FQGNSA. V lost 6 bases and J lost 3; bases outside the gene matches: 12. The CDR3 sequence is 16 residues long. The CDR3 sequence is CASSDQRQGDLYEQYF. CDR3 in DNA: TGTGCCAGCAGTGATCAAAGACAGGGGGACCTCTACGAGCAGTACTTC.

This clonotype appeared a few times. The J gene is TRBJ1-4, the V gene TRBV19; a possible D gene is TRBD1 (6 bases). Trimming took off 4 bases at V and 5 bases at J, with 11 bases between the two ends. The CDR3 is made up of 14 amino acids. CDR1 LNHDA and CDR2 SQIVND come from the germline V gene (reference sequence). CDR3 in amino acids: CASSKDRFNEKLFF. DNA of the CDR3: TGTGCCAGTAGTAAGGACAGATTCAATGAAAAACTGTTTTTT.

The CDR3 protein is CAISGIQGGRSGNTIYF. DNA for the CDR3: TGTGCCATCAGTGGGATACAGGGGGGCCGGTCTGGAAACACCATATATTTT. V and J are TRBV10-3 and TRBJ1-3; 8 bases map to TRBD1. The CDR3 runs to 17 residues. Trimming cost V 4 bases and J 1 base; bases outside gene matches: 9. Germline-derived CDR1 and CDR2 are ENHRY and SYGVKD.

The chain carries TRBV15 and TRBJ2-7, with 8 bases fitting TRBD1. The J segment lost 6 bases and the V segment lost 1 base, leaving 2 bases of the junction unmatched. The germline gives CDR1 LNHNV, CDR2 YYDKDF (reference sequence). This CDR3 is built from 13 residues. The CDR3 nucleotides read TGTGCCACCAGCAGAGCTACAGGGGGCGAGCAGTACTTC. It translates to CATSRATGGEQYF.

The chain joins TRBV10-3 to TRBJ1-6; 8 bases line up with TRBD1. The V segment lost 11 bases and the J segment 6 bases; nucleotides outside the gene matches: 18. This CDR3 has 17 residues. Looked up from germline, CDR1 is ENHRY and CDR2 is SYGVKD. CDR3 region: CAARPSGGTGPNSPLHF. DNA of the CDR3: TGTGCCGCTCGTCCTAGCGGGGGGACAGGTCCTAATTCACCCCTCCACTTT.

The sample holds one count of this clonotype. One end of the junction is discordant with germline, which a read error may explain. The CDR3 loop is CASSPPQGAVTEALF. CDR3 coding DNA: TGTGCCAGCAGCCCTCCACAGGGGGCCGTGACTGAAGCTCTCTTT. J is TRBJ1-1 and V is TRBV7-9; 9 bases fit TRBD1. CDR1 and CDR2 (germline): SEHNR, FQNEAQ (reference sequence). The CDR3 contains 15 residues.

This rearrangement joins TRBV5-1 to TRBJ2-7; D might be TRBD2 (5 bases). Per the germline V gene, CDR1 is SGHRS and CDR2 is YFSETQ. This CDR3 has 12 amino acids. The ends were cut back, 5 bases at V and 6 bases at J, with 12 bases in the middle. CDR3 loop: CASRPDYGEQYF. The CDR3 DNA is TGCGCCAGCAGGCCCGACTACGGCGAGCAGTACTTC. The full variable domain, rest sourced from reference TRBV5-1 and TRBJ2-7, is KAGVTQTPRYLIKTRGQQVTLSCSPISGHRSVSWYQQTPGQGLQFLFEYFSETQRNKGNFPGRFSGRQFSNSRSEMNVSTLELGDSALYLCASRPDYGEQYFGPGTRLTVT.

This clonotype was recorded a few times. The chain has TRBV15 and TRBJ2-5; 8 bases match TRBD2. The CDR3 totals 15 residues. Trimming removed 1 base from V and 4 bases from J; junction bases left unmatched: 5. CDR1 is LNHNV, CDR2 YYDKDF, per germline (reference sequence). The CDR3 nucleotides are TGTGCCACCAGCAGAGTTTCGGGGGGGGGAGAGACCCAGTACTTC. Its translation is CATSRVSGGGETQYF.